This T cell receptor (beta chain) was identified during a study of blood T cells in healthy people across ages. General study points: A roughly linear fall in TCR beta diversity per million T cells was seen with increasing age. Among long-lived donors, naive CD4+ cells were more numerous and diversity higher than in aged donors.

CDR3 length: 14 residues. In germline, CDR1 is SGDLS, CDR2 YYNGEE. The V segment lost 2 bases and the J segment 7 bases; nucleotides outside the gene matches: 4. In its sample, this clonotype was seen a few times. The antigen is undetermined. Sample-barcoded 5' priming and a J-beta primer mix drove a second PCR of about 6 to 12 cycles. The template-switch adaptor was a 5' adaptor with 12 random nucleotides. It tagged each cDNA molecule. TCRdb passed the 5' RACE reads through MiXCR, listing each CDR3 protein once. The table includes about 620,000 distinct CDR3 sequences, roughly 20% detected once. Every donor gave 8 to 10 milliliters of peripheral blood.

The clonotype comes from a man between 65 and 79 years old in good health. V and J are TRBV9 and TRBJ2-3; 10 nucleotides line up with TRBD2. The sequenced sample was blood. In DNA, the CDR3 is TGTGCCAGCAGCGTGGCTAGCGGGAGTTATACGCAGTATTTT. It codes for CASSVASGSYTQYF.